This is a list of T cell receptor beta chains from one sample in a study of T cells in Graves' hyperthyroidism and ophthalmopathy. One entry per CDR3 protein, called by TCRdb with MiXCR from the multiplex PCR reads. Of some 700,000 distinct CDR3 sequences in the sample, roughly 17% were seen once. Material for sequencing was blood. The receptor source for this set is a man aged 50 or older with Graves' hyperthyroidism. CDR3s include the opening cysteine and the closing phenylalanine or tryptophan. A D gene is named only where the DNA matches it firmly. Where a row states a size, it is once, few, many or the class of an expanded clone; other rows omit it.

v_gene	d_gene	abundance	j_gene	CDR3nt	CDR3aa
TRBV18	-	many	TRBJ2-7	TGTGCCAGCTCACCACCTTTCCTCACCTACGAGCAGTACTTC	CASSPPFLTYEQYF
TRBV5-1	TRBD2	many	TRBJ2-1	TGCGCCAGCTCCACTACTAGCGGGAGTCGCTACAATGAGCAGTTCTTC	CASSTTSGSRYNEQFF
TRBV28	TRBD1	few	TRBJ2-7	TGTGCCAGCAGTCTACCGGGACAGGGAAGGTGGGAGCAGTACTTC	CASSLPGQGRWEQYF
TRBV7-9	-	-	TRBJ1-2	TGTGCCAGCAGCTTAACCACAGACGGATTATCCCTTTTCTATGGCTACACCTTC	CASSLTTDGLSLFYGYTF
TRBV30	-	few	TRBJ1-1	TGTGCCTGGAGCCCAATCGACCAGAACACTGAAGCTTTCTTT	CAWSPIDQNTEAFF
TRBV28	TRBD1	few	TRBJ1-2	TGTGCCAGCAGTTCCGGACAGGGACCTAACTATGGCTACACCTTC	CASSSGQGPNYGYTF
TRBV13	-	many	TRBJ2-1	TGTGCCAGCAGCCTTAGGGGGGGGTACAATGAGCAGTTCTTC	CASSLRGGYNEQFF
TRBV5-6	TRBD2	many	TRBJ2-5	TGTGCCAGCAGCTTATTGCTAGCGGGAGGTGTAGAGACCCAGTACTTC	CASSLLLAGGVETQYF
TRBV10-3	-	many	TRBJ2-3	TGTGCCATCAACCCTACCAGCACAGATACGCAGTATTTT	CAINPTSTDTQYF
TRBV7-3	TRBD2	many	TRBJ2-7	TGTGCCAGCAGCTGGGGGGAGGGATACGAGCAGTACTTC	CASSWGEGYEQYF
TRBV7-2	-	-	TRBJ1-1	TGTGCCAGCAGCTTTTCAGGGCGTAACACTGAAGTTTTCTTT	CASSFSGRNTEVFF
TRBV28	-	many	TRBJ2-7	TGTGCCAGCAGGTTGTCCCAGGGAGCCTACGAGCAGTACTTC	CASRLSQGAYEQYF
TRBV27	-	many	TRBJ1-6	TGTGCCAGCAGTTTAAGCTCGACGGGGTATAATTCACCCCTCCACTTT	CASSLSSTGYNSPLHF
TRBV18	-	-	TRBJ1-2	TGTGCCAGCTCACCAGACAGCAAGGATGGCTACACCTTC	CASSPDSKDGYTF
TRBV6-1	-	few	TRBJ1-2	TGTGCCAGCAGTGGGACCGCCAGTGGCTATGGCTACACCTTC	CASSGTASGYGYTF
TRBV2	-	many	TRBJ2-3	TGTGCCAGCAGTGTTGGGGCTACAGATACGCAGTATTTT	CASSVGATDTQYF
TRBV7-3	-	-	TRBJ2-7	TGTGCCAGCAGCTTAAGTGAACGGGAGCGCCTCTACGAGCAGTACTTC	CASSLSERERLYEQYF
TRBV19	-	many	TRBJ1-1	TGTGCCAGTAGTATACCGGGGCCCCTCTACACTGAAGCTTTCTTT	CASSIPGPLYTEAFF
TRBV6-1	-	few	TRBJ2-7	TGTGCCAGCAGTCAGGTCAGAGAGTACGAGCAGTACTTC	CASSQVREYEQYF
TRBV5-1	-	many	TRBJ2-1	TGCGCCAGCAGCTTACAGGGAAGTTTATACAATGAGCAGTTCTTC	CASSLQGSLYNEQFF
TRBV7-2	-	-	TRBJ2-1	TGTGCCAGCAGCTTAGTGAGAGAAGGGCAGTTCTTC	CASSLVREGQFF
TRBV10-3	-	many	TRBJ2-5	TGTGCCATCAGTGACACTGGGATAGCGGTGAAAGAGACCCAGTACTTC	CAISDTGIAVKETQYF
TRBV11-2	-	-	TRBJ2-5	TGTGCCAGCAGCTTAGATGTCGCTGCGCCCCAAGAGACCCAGTACTTC	CASSLDVAAPQETQYF
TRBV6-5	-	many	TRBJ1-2	TGTGCCAGCAGTTACTCGGGAGGGGAAGTTTATGGCTACACCTTC	CASSYSGGEVYGYTF
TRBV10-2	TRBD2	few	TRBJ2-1	TGCGCCAGCAGTGAACTAGCGGGAGGAGTGGTGGCGTCCAGCTCCTACAATGAGCAGTTCTTC	CASSELAGGVVASSSYNEQFF
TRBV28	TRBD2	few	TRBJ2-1	TGTGCCAGCAGTTCTCCGGGACTAGCGGGAGGAGACAATGAGCAGTTCTTC	CASSSPGLAGGDNEQFF
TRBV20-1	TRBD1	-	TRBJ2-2	TGCAGTGCTAGCCAAGGACAGGCGAACACCGGGGAGCTGTTTTTT	CSASQGQANTGELFF
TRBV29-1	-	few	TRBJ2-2	TGCAGCGGCTTGCAGGGTACCACCGGGGAGCTGTTTTTT	CSGLQGTTGELFF
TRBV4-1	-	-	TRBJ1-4	TGCGCCAGCAGCCAAGTGACGGCGAATGAAAAACTGTTTTTT	CASSQVTANEKLFF
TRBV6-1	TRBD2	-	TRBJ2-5	TGTGCCAGCAGAAGTGGGACTAGTGACCGGCGGGAGTACTTC	CASRSGTSDRREYF
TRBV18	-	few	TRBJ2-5	TGTGCCAGCAGCGTAGTAGGGGCTATGGGTGAGACCCAGTACTTC	CASSVVGAMGETQYF
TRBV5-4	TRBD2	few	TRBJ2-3	TGTGCCAGCGGTGGGGTAGCGGGAGCAGATACGCAGTATTTT	CASGGVAGADTQYF
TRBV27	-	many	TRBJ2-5	TGTGCCAGCAGTCGTTGGTCAGAAGAGACCCAGTACTTC	CASSRWSEETQYF
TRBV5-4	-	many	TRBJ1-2	TGTGCCAGCAGCGTGGATCGGGGGGCGACTGGCTACACCTTC	CASSVDRGATGYTF
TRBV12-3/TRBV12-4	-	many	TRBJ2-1	TGTGCCAGCAGTTTTGGGGGGTATGAGCAGTTCTTC	CASSFGGYEQFF
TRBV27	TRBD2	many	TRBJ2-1	TGTGCCAGCAGTTTGATAGCGGGTTCCTACAATGAGCAGTTCTTC	CASSLIAGSYNEQFF
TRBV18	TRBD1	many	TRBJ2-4	TGTGCCAGCTCACCGGGACAGTTAAACATTCAGTACTTC	CASSPGQLNIQYF
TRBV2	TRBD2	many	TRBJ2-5	TGTGCCAGCAGGGAAAGACTAGCGGAGCACCAAGAGACCCAGTACTTC	CASRERLAEHQETQYF
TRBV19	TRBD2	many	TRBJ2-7	TGTGCCAGTAACACCCCCTCTAGCGGGAGAGAGAACGAGCAGTACTTC	CASNTPSSGRENEQYF
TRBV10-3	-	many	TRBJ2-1	TGTGCCATCAAAAACAGGGGAGGTGATGAGCAGTTCTTC	CAIKNRGGDEQFF
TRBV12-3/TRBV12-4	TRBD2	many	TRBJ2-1	TGTGCCAGCAGACGTCTTAGCGGGAGCTCCTACAATGAGCAGTTCTTC	CASRRLSGSSYNEQFF
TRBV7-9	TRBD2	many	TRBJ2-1	TGTGCCAGCAGCCTAGCGGGAGTGCGTTACAATGAGCAGTTCTTC	CASSLAGVRYNEQFF
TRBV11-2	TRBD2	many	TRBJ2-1	TGTGCCAGCAGCAATTCCGGGACTAGCGTTTACAATGAGCAGTTCTTC	CASSNSGTSVYNEQFF
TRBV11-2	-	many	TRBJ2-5	TGTGCCAGCAGCCCCTCTGAGGTATACAGGTACCAAGAGACCCAGTACTTC	CASSPSEVYRYQETQYF